One and the same sample provided the 18 T cell receptor beta chains below, sequenced in a study of persistence of HIV-infected CD4 T cells. Cells were stimulated with overlapping HIV-1 Gag 15-mer peptides. Memory cells lacking CD40L and CD69 with high CD45RO were sorted. Their antigens are not known. Sequencing used immunoSEQ version 4 in survey mode. Profiling relied on immunoSEQ multiplex PCR, and the TCRdb table lists in-frame clones only, not all of them. The sample holds about 40,000 clones, about four fifths seen once. The sample consisted of CD4+ T cells sorted from PBMCs after approximately 19-hour stimulation, taken from a patient who received antiretroviral therapy. The receptors shown here come from an adult man with HIV who was CMV-seropositive.

The rearrangement links TRBV11-2 to TRBJ2-7; TRBD2 matches at 12 bases. This CDR3 is built from 17 residues. The germline V gene encodes CDR1 SGHAT and CDR2 FQNNGV. V trimming: 5 bases; J trimming: 0 bases; junction bases outside the gene matches: 8. As DNA, the CDR3 is TGTGCCAGCAGCCCTCGACTAGCGGGGGATAACTCCTACGAGCAGTACTTC. Translation gives CASSPRLAGDNSYEQYF.

This clone turned up a few times. This chain connects TRBV20-1 to TRBJ2-1; TRBD2 matches at 12 bases. J was trimmed by 2 bases and V by 3 bases; bases with no gene match: 8. The CDR3 totals 17 residues. Germline values: CDR1 DFQATT, CDR2 SNEGSKA (reference sequence). The CDR3 bases are TGCAGTGCTAGTAGACTAGCGGGAGTGGTCGCCTACAATGAGCAGTTCTTC. Translation gives CSASRLAGVVAYNEQFF.

The chain is built from TRBV14 and TRBJ2-6; D remains ambiguous. This CDR3 has 14 residues. The germline V gene has CDR1 SGHDN and CDR2 FVKESK. V was pared by 1 base and J by 1 base, with 2 bases between. CDR3 bases: TGTGCCAGCAGCCAAGCATCTGGGGCCAACGTCCTGACTTTC. It yields the protein CASSQASGANVLTF.

The rearrangement links TRBV4-1 to TRBJ2-5, with a possible D match to TRBD2 (5 bases). CDR1 is MGHRA, CDR2 YSYEKL, per germline. The CDR3 runs to 16 residues. The V and J ends lost 6 bases and 6 bases respectively, with 23 bases between them. CDR3 region: CASSPPAGLGMQTQYF. In DNA, the CDR3 is TGCGCCAGCAGTCCCCCCGCCGGACTGGGGATGCAGACCCAGTACTTC.

This clone appeared a few times. V and J are TRBV6-1 and TRBJ2-2; D gene ambiguous. Germline V gene data show CDR1 as MNHNS and CDR2 as SASEGT. The CDR3 is 14 residues long. V lost 2 bases and J 5 bases, leaving 9 bases between the germline ends. CDR3 DNA: TGTGCCAGCAGTGAACGATACGGGACCGGGGAGCTGTTTTTT. Translated: CASSERYGTGELFF.

The chain combines TRBV5-1 with TRBJ1-2; D not resolved. Trimming removed 5 bases from V and 2 bases from J, with 13 bases in between. The germline V gene encodes CDR1 SGHRS and CDR2 YFSETQ. The CDR3 loop spans 14 amino acids. Here the CDR3 reads CASRPSGPNYGYTF. CDR3 in DNA: TGCGCCAGCAGACCATCCGGTCCAAACTATGGCTACACCTTC.

The chain is built from TRBV6-6 and TRBJ1-2; D unresolved. CDR1 is MNHNY, CDR2 SVGAGI, per germline (reference sequence). V shed 5 bases and J shed 1 base, with 5 bases lying between them. This CDR3 is 12 amino acids long. CDR3 coding DNA: TGTGCCAGCAGTAGAGTTAACTATGGCTACACCTTC. It specifies CASSRVNYGYTF.

The chain couples TRBV5-6 to TRBJ1-1; 7 bases are a match to TRBD1. The germline V gene encodes CDR1 SGHDT and CDR2 YYEEEE. The V and J ends lost 0 bases and 4 bases, in that order; junction bases with no gene match: 3. The CDR3 has 14 residues. DNA for the CDR3: TGTGCCAGCAGCTTGGCAGGACAGGTCACTGAAGCTTTCTTT. Translating gives CASSLAGQVTEAFF.

This clone was counted between two and nine times. The J gene is TRBJ1-2, the V gene TRBV2; TRBD1 agrees at 10 bases. Unmatched junction bases numbered 1, after V lost 8 bases and J lost 4 bases. Germline assignment: CDR1 SNHLY and CDR2 FYNNEI. The CDR3 loop spans 12 amino acids. The CDR3 nucleotides read TGTGCCAGCCGACAGGGGGCCTATGGCTACACCTTC. Translating gives CASRQGAYGYTF.

Comment on this clone: One junction end does not reproduce the germline sequence, and a read error may be involved. The chain carries TRBV5-6 and TRBJ2-7; D is perhaps TRBD2 (5 bases). Germline V CDR1 and CDR2: SGHDT, YYEEEE. The length of the CDR3 is 13 residues. The DNA for the CDR3 is TGTGCCAGCAGCTTGGTGGTAGGCAGGCAGGAGGACTTC. Its protein product is CASSLVVGRQEDF.

The V call is TRBV15, the J call TRBJ1-4, with D tentatively TRBD1 (6 bases). The CDR3 length is 14 residues. V was shortened by 5 bases and J by 5 bases, with 12 bases between the two germline ends. CDR1 and CDR2 from the germline V gene are LNHNV and YYDKDF (reference sequence). As DNA, the CDR3 is TGTGCCACCAGCGAAATGGGGGCCAATGAAAAACTGTTTTTT. It codes for CATSEMGANEKLFF.

This chain connects TRBV3-1 (or the pseudogene TRBV3-2) to TRBJ2-5; 15 positions match TRBD2. The CDR3 is 17 amino acids. Trimming at V came to 4 bases and at J to 5 bases, leaving 8 bases not matched to a gene. Germline V gene data show CDR1 as LGHDT and CDR2 as YNNKEL (reference sequence). The CDR3, as DNA: TGTGCCAGCAGCCGCCGGACTAGCGGGGGGGGTGAGGAGACCCAGTACTTC. Translation gives CASSRRTSGGGEETQYF.

V gene TRBV13 combines with J gene TRBJ2-1; D gene uncertain. The CDR3 spans 15 residues. The germline gives CDR1 PRHDT, CDR2 FYEKMQ (reference sequence). The V end lost 5 bases, the J end lost 7 bases, and 18 bases lay between the germline ends. The CDR3 region is CASSPRKRIGNEQFF. The CDR3 region has the DNA TGTGCCAGCAGCCCCCGGAAGAGAATTGGGAATGAGCAGTTCTTC.

V is TRBV11-2 and J is TRBJ2-5; a possible D gene is TRBD2 (6 bases). V shed 7 bases and J shed 2 bases, with 8 bases lying between them. The CDR3 consists of 12 residues. Germline CDR1 reads SGHAT; CDR2 reads FQNNGV. CDR3 sequence (DNA): TGTGCCAGCACGGGGGAGCAAGAGACCCAGTACTTC. Encoded protein: CASTGEQETQYF.

The chain recombines TRBV6-5 with TRBJ2-7, with no clear D. CDR1 and CDR2 from the germline V gene are MNHEY and SVGAGI. CDR3 length: 14 residues. The V gene lost 5 bases and the J gene lost 4 bases, with 15 bases spanning the gap. CDR3: CASSTIGASYEQYF. DNA of the CDR3: TGTGCCAGCAGTACCATCGGAGCGTCTTACGAGCAGTACTTC.

This clone was picked up a small number of times. V gene TRBV10-1 combines with J gene TRBJ2-1; 11 nucleotides match TRBD2. V lost 1 base to trimming and J lost 8 bases; unmatched junction nucleotides: 16. Germline CDR1 reads WNHNN; CDR2 reads SYGVQD (reference sequence). This CDR3 is 19 amino acids long. In DNA, the CDR3 is TGCGCCAGCAGTGAGTTGTTAGCGGGGGGGCAGGATACCAAGGATGAGCAGTTCTTC. Residues: CASSELLAGGQDTKDEQFF.

V and J are TRBV5-1 and TRBJ2-5, with unresolved D. Trimming removed 0 bases from V and 9 bases from J, with 15 bases in between. Germline V gene lookup returns CDR1 SGHRS and CDR2 YFSETQ. This CDR3 has 14 amino acids. The CDR3 sequence: CASSLGQELIAQYF. CDR3 in DNA: TGCGCCAGCAGCTTGGGGCAGGAACTGATAGCCCAGTACTTC.

This clone was detected only a few times. Other DNA sequences within the sample encode an identical CDR3. CDR3: CASSQQGNQPQHF. CDR3 DNA sequence: TGTGCCAGCAGTCAACAGGGGAATCAGCCCCAGCATTTT. The chain employs TRBV12-3 or TRBV12-4 and TRBJ1-5; 7 bases fit TRBD1. The CDR3 has 13 amino acids. The V gene end was trimmed by 5 bases and the J gene end by 4 bases; junction bases not matched to a gene: 2.